This TCR beta chain was recorded in a study of T cell responses to AZD1222 COVID-19 vaccine. Study overall: Second-dose groups at about 4 or about 12 weeks were pooled.

Points on this clone: Its antigen is undetermined.

After removal of 5 bases from V and 1 base from J, the junction contained 7 bases not matched to a gene. The germline V gene encodes CDR1 SQVTM and CDR2 ANQGSEA. The CDR3 is made up of 15 amino acids. The protocol was immunoSEQ multiplex PCR, while the TCRdb copy is restricted to in-frame clones and leaves out a portion. Here the sample spans about 130,000 clones, over 85% being singletons. Notes on the study in general: Donors, mostly white British, included more females; clonal diversity was possibly underestimated.

The gene calls are TRBV29-1 and TRBJ1-1; 10 bases are shared with TRBD1. The source was peripheral blood, collected on day 0 of AZD1222 vaccination. The source is an adult in good health. CDR3 nucleotide sequence: TGCAGCGTTCACAGACAGGGGGCAGGGAACACTGAAGCTTTCTTT. It translates to CSVHRQGAGNTEAFF.